Presented here are 10 T cell receptor beta chains from one specimen sequenced in a study of blood T cells in healthy people across ages. Primed by a sample-barcoded 5' primer and a J-beta primer mix, a second PCR proceeded for 7 to 11 cycles. TCRdb analysed the 5' RACE reads with MiXCR anew, one entry per CDR3 protein. In the table there are 500,000 to 700,000 distinct CDR3 sequences, 25% to 30% of which are singletons. Sequencing was performed on blood. The receptors were sampled from a woman of 80 years or more in good health.

This clonotype has at least ten counts. Being one base from a much bigger clone, this may be a read error. CDR3 nucleotide sequence: TGTGCCAGCAGCTTCAGAGGGGCGGTGGGGAATGAGCAGTACTTC. As protein: CASSFRGAVGNEQYF. The genes are TRBV7-2 and TRBJ2-5, with D perhaps being TRBD1 or TRBD2 (5 bases each). Germline V gene data show CDR1 as SGHTA and CDR2 as FQGNSA. V shed 3 bases and J shed 11 bases, with 22 bases lying between them. The CDR3 extends over 15 amino acids.

This clonotype came up a few times. The genes are TRBV28 and TRBJ1-2; the D is unclear. The germline V and J ends were trimmed by 6 bases and 4 bases, with 15 bases remaining between them. Germline V gene lookup returns CDR1 MDHEN and CDR2 SYDVKM. The CDR3 sequence is 14 residues long. CDR3 nucleotides: TGTGCCAGCAGGTTACCCTCGGCGGGCTATGGCTACACCTTC. This sequence encodes CASRLPSAGYGYTF.

This clonotype was seen repeatedly, ten times or more. The gene calls are TRBV20-1 and TRBJ2-7; a possible D gene is TRBD1 (5 bases). V gave up 0 bases and J gave up 5 bases, with 11 bases separating them. CDR3 size: 13 residues. Per germline, CDR1 DFQATT and CDR2 SNEGSKA (reference sequence). The CDR3 here is CSARDRAGHEQYF. In DNA, the CDR3 is TGCAGTGCTAGAGACAGGGCAGGCCACGAGCAGTACTTC.

At least ten counts were recorded for this clonotype. V and J are TRBV20-1 and TRBJ2-7; D may be TRBD1 or TRBD2 (5 bases each). V was shortened by 3 bases and J by 2 bases, with 20 bases between the two germline ends. Germline V gene lookup returns CDR1 DFQATT and CDR2 SNEGSKA (reference sequence). This CDR3 comprises 16 residues. In DNA form, the CDR3 reads TGCAGTGCTAGCCGAAGGATGCCGAGGGGAACCTACGAGCAGTACTTC. Protein sequence: CSASRRMPRGTYEQYF.

This clonotype was recorded at least ten times. V usage is TRBV4-3 and J usage is TRBJ2-7; the D call may be TRBD1 or TRBD2 (7 bases each). Trimming shortened V by 0 bases and J by 2 bases, and 14 bases separated the two germline ends. In germline, CDR1 is LGHNA, CDR2 YSLEER. The CDR3 totals 16 residues. This CDR3 reads CASSQDGEGAPYEQYF. CDR3 DNA sequence: TGCGCCAGCAGCCAAGATGGGGAGGGGGCCCCCTACGAGCAGTACTTC.

This clonotype was recorded many times. V is TRBV7-9 and J is TRBJ1-1, with TRBD1 matching 7 bases. J gave up 3 bases and V 4 bases, and 14 bases lay outside the gene matches. Germline V CDR1 and CDR2: SEHNR, FQNEAQ (reference sequence). The CDR3 contains 17 residues. The CDR3: CASSSSPRGGGHTEAFF. CDR3 coding DNA: TGTGCCAGCAGCTCATCCCCCCGCGGAGGGGGCCACACTGAAGCTTTCTTT.

There are many counts of this clonotype. The J gene is TRBJ2-3, the V gene TRBV18; D possibly corresponds to TRBD1 (5 bases). This CDR3 is built from 17 residues. With 2 bases removed from V and 1 base from J, the gap between germline ends came to 16 bases. Germline CDR1 and CDR2: KGHSH and LQKENI. The CDR3 sequence is CASSPDMRTRRTDTQYF. The CDR3 region has the DNA TGTGCCAGCTCACCAGACATGAGGACACGTCGCACAGATACGCAGTATTTT.

The sample holds many counts of this clonotype. The V call is TRBV4-2, the J call TRBJ2-5; TRBD2 aligns across 8 bases. This CDR3 spans 14 amino acids. Germline loops: CDR1 LGHNA, CDR2 YNFKEQ. With 1 base clipped from V and 5 bases from J, the junction kept 3 bases outside the gene matches. The CDR3 reads CASSQVAGLETQYF. CDR3 in DNA: TGTGCCAGCAGCCAAGTAGCGGGGCTCGAGACCCAGTACTTC.

About this clonotype itself: This clone may be a read error of a much larger clone one base away. The chain has TRBV20-1 and TRBJ2-7, with D possibly being TRBD2 (5 bases). In germline, CDR1 is DFQATT, CDR2 SNEGSKA (reference sequence). Trimming removed 6 bases from V and 5 bases from J, with 23 bases in between. The CDR3 extends over 15 amino acids. CDR3 nucleotides: TGCAGTGCAGTGAAGGAGGACGGCTGGTGGGACGAGCAGTACTTC. This encodes CSAVKEDGWWDEQYF.

The rearrangement uses TRBV12-3 or TRBV12-4 and TRBJ2-1; 11 bases match TRBD2. Losses at the gene ends were 5 bases for V and 10 bases for J; bases not matched to a gene: 7. CDR3 size: 14 residues. The CDR3 DNA follows: TGTGCCAGCAGTGTACTAGCGGGAGATATAGAGCAGTTCTTC. This gives the protein CASSVLAGDIEQFF.